This T cell receptor beta chain was sequenced in a study of cytomegalovirus exposure and HLA in healthy donors. Broader study findings: The study listed some 160 cytomegalovirus-associated TCR beta chains.

Researchers ran the PCR with 60 Vbeta and 13 Jbeta primers. TCRdb's copy holds only in-frame clones and misses some; the assay was immunoSEQ multiplex PCR. The sample includes 150,000 to 200,000 clones, around 85% of them seen just once. Germline-derived CDR1 and CDR2 are SGHRS and YFSETQ. The CDR3 is 15 residues long. The J segment lost 3 bases and the V segment lost 4 bases, leaving 8 bases of the junction unmatched. A word on this clone: What it binds is not known.

What was sequenced was PBMCs. The chain is built from TRBV5-1 and TRBJ2-7; 9 bases align to TRBD2. This clonotype originated in a man between 50 and 59 years old in good health and CMV-seropositive. The CDR3 protein is CASSRGGEPLYEQYF. CDR3 DNA: TGCGCCAGCAGCCGCGGGGGGGAACCCCTCTACGAGCAGTACTTC.